This T cell receptor beta chain was identified in a study of Tregs in tolerant kidney transplant recipients. The method was immunoSEQ multiplex PCR; TCRdb's version includes in-frame clones alone and lacks a portion of them. The sample has tens of thousands of clones, roughly 96% seen once. Concerning this clone itself: As yet, its antigen is unknown.

The sequence derives from a human donor in good health. The sequencing input was Tregs from blood cultured with allogeneic cells.

Here the CDR3 reads CATSRDPRAGVTYF. The CDR3 DNA reads as TGTGCCACCAGCAGAGATCCTCGGGCGGGCGTTACGTACTTC. The V and J genes are TRBV15 and TRBJ2-4; D is perhaps TRBD2 (5 bases). Looked up from germline, CDR1 is LNHNV and CDR2 is YYDKDF (reference sequence). With 0 bases removed from V and 15 bases from J, the gap between germline ends came to 18 bases. The length of the CDR3 is 14 residues.